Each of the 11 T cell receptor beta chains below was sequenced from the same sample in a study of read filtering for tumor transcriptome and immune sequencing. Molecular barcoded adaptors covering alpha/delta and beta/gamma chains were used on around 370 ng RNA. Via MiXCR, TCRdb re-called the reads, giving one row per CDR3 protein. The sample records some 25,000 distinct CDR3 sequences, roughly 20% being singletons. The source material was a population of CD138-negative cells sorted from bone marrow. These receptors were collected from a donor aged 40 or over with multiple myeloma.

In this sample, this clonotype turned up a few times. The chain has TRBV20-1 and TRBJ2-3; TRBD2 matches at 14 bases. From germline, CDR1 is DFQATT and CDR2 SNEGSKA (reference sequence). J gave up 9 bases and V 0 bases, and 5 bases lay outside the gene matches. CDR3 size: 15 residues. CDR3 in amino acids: CSARETSGRVRTQYF. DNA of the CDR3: TGCAGTGCTAGAGAGACTAGCGGGAGGGTGCGCACGCAGTATTTT.

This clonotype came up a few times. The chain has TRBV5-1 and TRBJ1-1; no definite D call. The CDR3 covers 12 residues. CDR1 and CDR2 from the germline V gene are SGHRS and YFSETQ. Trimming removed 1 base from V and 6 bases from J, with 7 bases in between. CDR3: CASSLSSAEAFF. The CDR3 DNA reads TGCGCCAGCAGCTTGAGTTCCGCTGAAGCTTTCTTT.

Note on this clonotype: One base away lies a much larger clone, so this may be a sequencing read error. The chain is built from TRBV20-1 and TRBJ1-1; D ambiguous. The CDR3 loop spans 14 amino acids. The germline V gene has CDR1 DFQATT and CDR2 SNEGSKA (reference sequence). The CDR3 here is CSAPNRARTTEALF. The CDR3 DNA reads TGCAGTGCCCCGAACCGTGCCCGAACCACTGAAGCTCTCTTT.

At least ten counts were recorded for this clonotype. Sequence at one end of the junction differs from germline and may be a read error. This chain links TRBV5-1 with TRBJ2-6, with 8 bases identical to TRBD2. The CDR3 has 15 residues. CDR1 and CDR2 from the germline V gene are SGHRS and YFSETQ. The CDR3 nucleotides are TGCGCCGGCAGCGGCGGGGGGTCCGGGGCCAACGTCCTGACTTTC. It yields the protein CAGSGGGSGANVLTF.

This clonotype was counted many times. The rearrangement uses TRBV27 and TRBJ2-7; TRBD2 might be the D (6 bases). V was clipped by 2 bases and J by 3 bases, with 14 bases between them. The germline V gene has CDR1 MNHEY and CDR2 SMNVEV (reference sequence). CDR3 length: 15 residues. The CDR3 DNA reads TGTGCCAGCAGTTTAGAGGGCCTAGCGAGCTACGAGCAGTACTTC. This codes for CASSLEGLASYEQYF.

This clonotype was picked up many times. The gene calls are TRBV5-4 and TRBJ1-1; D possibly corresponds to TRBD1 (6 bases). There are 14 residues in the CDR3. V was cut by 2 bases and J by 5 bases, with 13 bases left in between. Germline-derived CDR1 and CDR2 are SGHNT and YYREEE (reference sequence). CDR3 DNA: TGTGCCAGCAGCTTAGGGGGGGCAAGGACTGAAGCTTTCTTT. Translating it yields CASSLGGARTEAFF.

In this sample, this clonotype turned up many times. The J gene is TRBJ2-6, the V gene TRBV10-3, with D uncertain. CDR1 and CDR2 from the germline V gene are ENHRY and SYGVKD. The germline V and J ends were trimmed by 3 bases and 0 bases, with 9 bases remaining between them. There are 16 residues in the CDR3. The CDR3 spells CAISDLATSGANVLTF. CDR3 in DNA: TGTGCCATCAGTGATTTGGCAACCTCTGGGGCCAACGTCCTGACTTTC.

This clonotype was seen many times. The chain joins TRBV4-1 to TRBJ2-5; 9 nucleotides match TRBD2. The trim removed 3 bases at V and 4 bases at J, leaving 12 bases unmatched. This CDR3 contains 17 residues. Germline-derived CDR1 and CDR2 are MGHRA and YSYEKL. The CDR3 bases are TGCGCCAGCAGCCAGGGGGAGGCGGGAGGGCGCGGAGAGACCCAGTACTTC. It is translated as CASSQGEAGGRGETQYF.

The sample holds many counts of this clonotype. For the CDR3, the DNA is TGTGCCAGCAGCCCCGGACTAGCCCTAGGTGAGCAGTTCTTC. Encoded protein: CASSPGLALGEQFF. The chain uses TRBV12-3 or TRBV12-4 and TRBJ2-1; 8 bases fit TRBD2. This CDR3 contains 14 residues. V lost 6 bases to trimming and J lost 9 bases; unmatched junction nucleotides: 10.

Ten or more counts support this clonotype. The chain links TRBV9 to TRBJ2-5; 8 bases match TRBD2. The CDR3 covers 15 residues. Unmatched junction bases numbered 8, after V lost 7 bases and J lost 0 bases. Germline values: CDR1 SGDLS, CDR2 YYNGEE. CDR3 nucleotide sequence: TGTGCCAGCTCCGGGGGGGCGAGCGACCAAGAGACCCAGTACTTC. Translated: CASSGGASDQETQYF.

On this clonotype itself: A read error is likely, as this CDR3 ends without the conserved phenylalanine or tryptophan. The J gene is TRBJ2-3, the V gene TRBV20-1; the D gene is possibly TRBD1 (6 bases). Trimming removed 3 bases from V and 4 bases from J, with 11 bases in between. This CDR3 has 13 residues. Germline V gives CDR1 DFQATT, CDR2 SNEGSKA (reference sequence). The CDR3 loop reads CSASFGGSDTQYL. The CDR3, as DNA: TGCAGTGCTAGCTTTGGGGGCTCAGATACGCAGTATTTA.